What follows is one T cell receptor beta chain and its context. The TCRbeta library incorporated unique molecular identifiers. TCRdb independently ran MiXCR on the PCR reads; one entry per CDR3 protein. Altogether about 410,000 distinct CDR3 sequences are present, roughly 22% being singletons, with the ten largest covering approximately 3.9%. This entry comes from a study of T-cell reconstitution after alpha-beta-depleted transplantation in children. This CDR3 is 15 amino acids long. V lost 2 bases to trimming and J lost 0 bases, with 8 bases between them. Germline assignment: CDR1 LNHNV and CDR2 YYDKDF (reference sequence).

The input for sequencing was PBMCs from the stem cell graft donor, taken from the stem cell graft. The chain employs TRBV15 and TRBJ1-3; TRBD1 might be the D (5 bases). This receptor was obtained from a human donor who donated a stem cell graft to a child with acute myeloid leukemia. The CDR3 sequence is CATSRKGVSGNTIYF. The CDR3 DNA follows: TGTGCCACCAGCAGAAAAGGGGTCTCTGGAAACACCATATATTTT.